These T cell receptor beta chains were read from a single sample in a study of CD8 T cells in ankylosing spondylitis. TCRdb fed the 5' RACE reads into MiXCR, producing one record per CDR3 protein. The table records about 360,000 distinct CDR3 sequences, about 20% of them present only once. The sequenced sample was blood, either unsorted or a sorted T cell fraction (not recorded which). All receptors derive from a male donor with ankylosing spondylitis or in good health (not recorded which). CDR3s include the opening cysteine and the closing phenylalanine or tryptophan. The D gene is left open where the match is weak. Size tells how often a clone was seen (once, few, many) or the class of an expanded clone, and some rows leave it out.

>TRBD2|TRBV29-1|few|TRBJ2-1
CSVALAGYNEQFF
TGCAGCGTTGCTCTAGCGGGTTACAATGAGCAGTTCTTC
>.|TRBV25-1|.|TRBJ2-3
CASSGGRWGRRDTQYF
TGTGCCAGCAGTGGGGGTAGATGGGGGCGACGGGATACGCAGTATTTT
>TRBD2|TRBV7-3|.|TRBJ2-1
CTSSPSGGAPLFYNEQFF
TGTACCAGCAGCCCTAGCGGGGGGGCACCCTTATTCTACAATGAGCAGTTCTTC
>.|TRBV27|few|TRBJ2-2
CATHRGGVVGELFF
TGTGCCACCCACAGGGGAGGGGTGGTCGGGGAGCTGTTTTTT
>TRBD2|TRBV30|.|TRBJ2-7
CAWSVGTSGSYEQYF
TGTGCCTGGAGTGTCGGGACTAGCGGTTCCTACGAGCAGTACTTC
>.|TRBV12-3/TRBV12-4|few|TRBJ1-3
CASSRTVSGNTIYF
TGTGCCAGCAGCAGGACGGTCTCTGGAAACACCATATATTTT
>.|TRBV27|few|TRBJ2-4
CASRSDSYLAKNIQYF
TGTGCCAGCAGGTCCGACAGTTACTTAGCCAAAAACATTCAGTACTTC
>TRBD1|TRBV11-3|.|TRBJ2-7
CASSLDLWDRGPEQYF
TGTGCCAGCAGCTTAGATCTCTGGGACAGGGGGCCCGAGCAGTACTTC
>.|TRBV12-3/TRBV12-4|few|TRBJ1-2
CASSRGVPGYTF
TGTGCCAGCAGTCGAGGGGTTCCTGGCTACACCTTC
>.|TRBV12-3/TRBV12-4|many|TRBJ2-7
CASSLVAQGAEQYF
TGTGCCAGCAGTTTAGTCGCGCAGGGCGCCGAGCAGTACTTC
>TRBD2|TRBV11-2|.|TRBJ2-3
CASSLGGGLAGLRDTQYF
TGTGCCAGCAGCTTAGGAGGCGGACTAGCGGGGCTTAGAGATACGCAGTATTTT
>.|TRBV5-1|.|TRBJ2-5
CASSGWWGSQETQYF
TGCGCCAGCAGCGGCTGGTGGGGATCACAAGAGACCCAGTACTTC
>TRBD2|TRBV2|.|TRBJ2-5
CASSDSSGGETQYF
TGTGCCAGCAGCGACTCGAGCGGGGGTGAGACCCAGTACTTC
>.|TRBV7-9|.|TRBJ2-5
CASSLIRLQETQYF
TGTGCCAGCAGCTTGATTCGACTTCAAGAGACCCAGTACTTC
>.|TRBV13|many|TRBJ1-1
CASSYTEAFF
TGTGCCAGCTCGTACACTGAAGCTTTCTTT
>TRBD2|TRBV12-3/TRBV12-4|few|TRBJ2-2
CATGPGRESGELFF
TGTGCCACGGGTCCTGGGAGGGAGTCCGGGGAGCTGTTTTTT
>TRBD2|TRBV20-1|.|TRBJ2-3
CSARDLLAADTDTQYF
TGCAGTGCTAGAGATCTCCTAGCGGCTGACACAGATACGCAGTATTTT
>TRBD1|TRBV29-1|few|TRBJ1-3
CSVVAGGHSGNTIYF
TGCAGCGTTGTGGCAGGGGGCCACTCTGGAAACACCATATATTTT
>.|TRBV4-1|.|TRBJ2-6
CASSQAWSSGANVLTF
TGCGCCAGCAGCCAAGCCTGGAGCTCTGGGGCCAACGTCCTGACTTTC
>TRBD1|TRBV12-3/TRBV12-4|few|TRBJ1-1
CASSPRQGSAEAFF
TGTGCCAGCAGTCCCAGACAGGGAAGTGCTGAAGCTTTCTTT
>.|TRBV20-1|.|TRBJ2-7
CSAQINREWPVYEQYF
TGCAGTGCTCAAATAAACAGGGAATGGCCAGTTTACGAGCAGTACTTC
>.|TRBV29-1|few|TRBJ2-3
CSAPPWGTDTQYF
TGCAGCGCCCCCCCGTGGGGGACAGATACGCAGTATTTT
>TRBD1|TRBV7-9|.|TRBJ1-1
CASSLTGVGTEAFF
TGTGCCAGCAGCCTAACAGGGGTTGGGACTGAAGCTTTCTTT
>.|TRBV7-8|.|TRBJ2-1
CASSWRLLQGNEQFF
TGTGCCAGCAGTTGGCGGCTTTTGCAGGGCAATGAGCAGTTCTTC
>TRBD2|TRBV29-1|.|TRBJ2-2
CSVEGLASGELFF
TGCAGCGTTGAAGGACTAGCCTCCGGGGAGCTGTTTTTT
>.|TRBV19|few|TRBJ2-1
CASSIGHPNEQFF
TGTGCCAGTAGTATAGGACATCCCAATGAGCAGTTCTTC
>.|TRBV12-3/TRBV12-4|many|TRBJ2-3
CASSLEYPDTQYF
TGTGCCAGCAGCCTGGAGTATCCAGATACGCAGTATTTT
>TRBD2|TRBV7-3|few|TRBJ2-3
CASSCPQGSGGDTQYF
TGTGCCAGCAGCTGCCCCCAGGGGAGCGGGGGGGATACGCAGTATTTT
>TRBD2|TRBV30|.|TRBJ2-1
CAWSDGGSYNEQFF
TGTGCCTGGAGTGACGGGGGGAGCTACAATGAGCAGTTCTTC